This entry lists 6 T cell receptor beta chains sequenced from one sample in a study of cytomegalovirus exposure and HLA in healthy donors. The protocol was immunoSEQ multiplex PCR, while the TCRdb copy is restricted to in-frame clones and leaves out a portion. The sample lists around 140,000 clones, over 90% occurring once. Sequences were obtained from PBMCs. Source of these receptors: a man younger than 35 in good health and CMV-seropositive.

The chain combines TRBV11-1 with TRBJ2-4; D perhaps matches TRBD2 (5 bases). The ends were cut back, 3 bases at V and 8 bases at J, with 5 bases in the middle. Germline loops: CDR1 SGHAT, CDR2 FQDESV (reference sequence). The CDR3 totals 11 residues. CDR3 protein: CASSLGDIQYF. DNA for the CDR3: TGTGCCAGCAGCTTGGGAGACATTCAGTACTTC.

A single count supports this clone. The V gene is TRBV29-1, the J gene TRBJ2-5; TRBD2 might be the D (5 bases). Germline CDR1 is SQVTM and CDR2 is ANQGSEA. V was clipped by 3 bases and J by 4 bases, with 12 bases between them. This CDR3 comprises 13 residues. The CDR3 DNA is TGCAGCGTTGATCTCCCGGGGAGAGAGACCCAGTACTTC. It is translated as CSVDLPGRETQYF.

V gene TRBV1 combines with J gene TRBJ2-3; the table's TRBD2 call for D was not verified on the DNA. TRBV1 is a listed pseudogene. The CDR3 sequence is 16 residues long. The CDR3 loop is CTSSRPPSGSTDTQYF. The CDR3 DNA sequence: TGCACCAGCAGCCGCCCCCCCAGCGGATCCACAGATACGCAGTATTTT.

This clone was counted a single time. The rearrangement links TRBV28 to TRBJ2-2, with a tentative D call TRBD2 (5 bases). CDR1 is MDHEN and CDR2 is SYDVKM in the germline V gene. The germline V and J ends were trimmed by 6 bases and 0 bases, with 11 bases remaining between them. The CDR3 has 15 residues. CDR3 residues: CASSPRGTNTGELFF. CDR3 sequence (DNA): TGTGCCAGCAGCCCTCGGGGTACGAACACCGGGGAGCTGTTTTTT.

The J gene is TRBJ1-4, the V gene TRBV25-1, with 7 bases lining up with TRBD1. This CDR3 comprises 14 residues. Trimming cost V 6 bases and J 8 bases; bases outside gene matches: 9. Per the germline V gene, CDR1 is MGHDK and CDR2 is SYGVNS. The CDR3 DNA sequence: TGTGCCAGCAGCAACCGGGCAGGGGGAGAAAAACTGTTTTTT. Its protein is CASSNRAGGEKLFF.

V and J are TRBV5-4 and TRBJ2-3, with 7 bases matching TRBD1. This CDR3 is built from 15 residues. Per germline, CDR1 SGHNT and CDR2 YYREEE (reference sequence). Trimming removed 1 base from V and 2 bases from J; junction bases left unmatched: 4. Here the CDR3 DNA reads TGTGCCAGCAGCTTGTGGGACAGTTACACAGATACGCAGTATTTT. Its translation: CASSLWDSYTDTQYF.